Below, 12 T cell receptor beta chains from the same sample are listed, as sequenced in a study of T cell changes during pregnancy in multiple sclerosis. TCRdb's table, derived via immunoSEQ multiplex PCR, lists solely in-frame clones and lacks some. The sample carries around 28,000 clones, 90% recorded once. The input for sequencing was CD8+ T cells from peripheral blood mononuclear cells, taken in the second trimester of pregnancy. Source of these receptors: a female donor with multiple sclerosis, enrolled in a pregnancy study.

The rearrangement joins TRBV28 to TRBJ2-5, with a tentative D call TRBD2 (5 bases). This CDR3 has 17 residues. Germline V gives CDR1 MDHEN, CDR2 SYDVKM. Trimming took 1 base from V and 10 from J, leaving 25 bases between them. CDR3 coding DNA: TGTGCCAGCAGTTTATCCATACGTAGCGTACCCTTAAGTGGCCAGTACTTC. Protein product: CASSLSIRSVPLSGQYF.

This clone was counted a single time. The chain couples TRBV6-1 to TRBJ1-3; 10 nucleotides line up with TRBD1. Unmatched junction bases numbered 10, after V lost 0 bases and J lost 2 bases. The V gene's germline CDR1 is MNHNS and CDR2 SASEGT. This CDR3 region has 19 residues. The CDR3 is CASSEARGQGRIAGNTIYF. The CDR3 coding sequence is TGTGCCAGCAGTGAAGCGAGGGGACAGGGGAGAATCGCTGGAAACACCATATATTTT.

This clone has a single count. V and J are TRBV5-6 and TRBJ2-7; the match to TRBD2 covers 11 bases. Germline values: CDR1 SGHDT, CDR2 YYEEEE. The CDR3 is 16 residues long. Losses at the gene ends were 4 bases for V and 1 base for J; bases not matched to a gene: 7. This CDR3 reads CASSDGLAGGSYEQYF. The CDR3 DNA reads TGTGCCAGCAGCGATGGGCTAGCGGGAGGTTCCTACGAGCAGTACTTC.

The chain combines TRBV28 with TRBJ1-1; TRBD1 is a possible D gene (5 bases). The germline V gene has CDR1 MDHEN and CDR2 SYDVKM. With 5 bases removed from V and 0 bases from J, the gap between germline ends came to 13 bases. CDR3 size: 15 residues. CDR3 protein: CASSLRQIMNTEAFF. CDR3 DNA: TGTGCCAGCAGTCTGAGACAGATCATGAACACTGAAGCTTTCTTT.

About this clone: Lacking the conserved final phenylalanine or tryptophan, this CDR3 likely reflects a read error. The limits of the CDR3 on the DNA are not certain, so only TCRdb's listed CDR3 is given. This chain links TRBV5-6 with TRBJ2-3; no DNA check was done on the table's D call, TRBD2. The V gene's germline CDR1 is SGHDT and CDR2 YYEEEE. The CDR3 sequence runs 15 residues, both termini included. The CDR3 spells CASSLSSSGRARGAP.

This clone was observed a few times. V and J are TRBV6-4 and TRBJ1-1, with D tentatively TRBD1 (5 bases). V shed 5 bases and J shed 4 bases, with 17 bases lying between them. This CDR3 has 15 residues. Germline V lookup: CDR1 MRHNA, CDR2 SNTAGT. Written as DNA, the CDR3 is TGTGCCAGCAGTTACCGGGGGAGGGTTGGCACTGAAGCTTTCTTT. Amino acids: CASSYRGRVGTEAFF.

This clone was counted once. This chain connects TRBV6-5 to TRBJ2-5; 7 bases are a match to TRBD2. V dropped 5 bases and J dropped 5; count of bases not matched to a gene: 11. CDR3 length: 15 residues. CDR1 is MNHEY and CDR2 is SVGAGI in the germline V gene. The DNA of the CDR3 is TGTGCCAGCAGTCCCCCCCCCATCGGGAGGGAGACCCAGTACTTC. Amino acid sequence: CASSPPPIGRETQYF.

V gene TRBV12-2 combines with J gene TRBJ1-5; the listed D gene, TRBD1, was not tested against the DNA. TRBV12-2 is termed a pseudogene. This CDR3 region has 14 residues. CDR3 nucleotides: TGTGCAAGTCACCACAGGGGGCCGGAACAGCCCCAGCATTTT. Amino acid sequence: CASHHRGPEQPQHF.

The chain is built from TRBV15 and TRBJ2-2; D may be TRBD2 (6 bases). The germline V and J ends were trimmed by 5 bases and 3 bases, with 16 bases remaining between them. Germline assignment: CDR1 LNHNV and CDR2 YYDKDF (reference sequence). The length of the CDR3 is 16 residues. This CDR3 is CATSGSGVGYTGELFF. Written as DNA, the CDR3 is TGTGCCACCAGCGGGTCGGGGGTAGGGTACACCGGGGAGCTGTTTTTT.

The CDR3 protein is CASVNGVLRDGGDEAFF. The CDR3 DNA is TGCGCCAGTGTTAATGGCGTCTTAAGGGATGGGGGGGATGAAGCTTTCTTT. This rearrangement joins TRBV10-2 to TRBJ1-1, with a weak D call TRBD1 (5 bases). Germline CDR1 reads WSHSY; CDR2 reads SAAADI. This CDR3 is 17 amino acids long. The V and J ends lost 9 bases and 7 bases respectively, with 30 bases between them.

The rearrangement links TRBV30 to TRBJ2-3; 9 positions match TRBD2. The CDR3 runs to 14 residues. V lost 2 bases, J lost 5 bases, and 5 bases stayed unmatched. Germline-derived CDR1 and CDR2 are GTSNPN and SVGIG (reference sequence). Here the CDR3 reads CAWSLSGSGDTQYF. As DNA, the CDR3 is TGTGCCTGGAGTCTTAGCGGGAGCGGAGATACGCAGTATTTT.

The CDR3 loop is CASSPGTGGDGYTF. The CDR3 DNA is TGCGCCAGCAGCCCCGGGACAGGGGGTGATGGCTACACCTTC. This rearrangement joins TRBV5-1 to TRBJ1-2, with TRBD1 identical over 11 bases. V lost 4 bases, J lost 6 bases, and 5 bases stayed unmatched. This CDR3 comprises 14 residues. CDR1 SGHRS and CDR2 YFSETQ come from the germline V gene.